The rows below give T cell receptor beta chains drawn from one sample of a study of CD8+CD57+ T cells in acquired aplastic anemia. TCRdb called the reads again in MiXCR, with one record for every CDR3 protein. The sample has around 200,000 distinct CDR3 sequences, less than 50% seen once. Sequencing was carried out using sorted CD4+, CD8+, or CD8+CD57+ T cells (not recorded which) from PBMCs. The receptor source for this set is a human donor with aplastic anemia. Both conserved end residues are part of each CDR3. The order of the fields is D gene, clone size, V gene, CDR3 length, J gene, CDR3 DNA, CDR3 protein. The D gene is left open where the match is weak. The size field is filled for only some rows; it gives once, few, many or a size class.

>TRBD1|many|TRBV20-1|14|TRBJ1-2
TGCAGTGCTAGACCAGGGGGCCCTAACTATGGCTACACCTTC
CSARPGGPNYGYTF
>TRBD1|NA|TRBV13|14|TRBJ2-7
TGTGCCAGCAGCCCAGTACAGGGGATTACGGAGCAGTACTTC
CASSPVQGITEQYF
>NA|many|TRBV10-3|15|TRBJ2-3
TGTGCCACATCTGGGTCTGGAATCAGCACAGATACGCAGTATTTT
CATSGSGISTDTQYF
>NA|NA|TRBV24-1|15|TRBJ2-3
TGTGCCACCAGTGATAAGGGCAGGTGGGGATCGGGGCAGTATTTT
CATSDKGRWGSGQYF
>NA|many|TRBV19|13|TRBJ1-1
TGTGCCAGTAGTAATCCAGGGAACACTGAAGCTTTCTTT
CASSNPGNTEAFF
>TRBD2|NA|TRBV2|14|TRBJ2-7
TGTGCCAGCACCTGGGGCCTAGCGGAGTACGAGCAGTACTTC
CASTWGLAEYEQYF
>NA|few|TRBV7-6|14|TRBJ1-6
TGTGCCAGCAGCTTAGCGTACGGGGGATCACCCCTCCACTTT
CASSLAYGGSPLHF
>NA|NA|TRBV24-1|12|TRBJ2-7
TGTGCCGCTGCTGACAGACCCTACGAGCAGTACTTC
CAAADRPYEQYF
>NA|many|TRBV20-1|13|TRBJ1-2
TGCAGTGCCCTCGGGGGAACCCTCTATGGCTACACCTTC
CSALGGTLYGYTF
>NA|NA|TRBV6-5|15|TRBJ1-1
TGTGCCAGCAGTTACTCTCTCGGGAGGAACACTGAAGCTTTCTTT
CASSYSLGRNTEAFF
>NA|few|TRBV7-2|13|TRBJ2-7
TGTGCCAGCAGCTTAGGGGCACCCTACGAGCAGTACTTC
CASSLGAPYEQYF
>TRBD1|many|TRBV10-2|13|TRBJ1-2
TGCGCCAGCAGTGAGTCGACAGGGGGCGGCTACACCTTC
CASSESTGGGYTF
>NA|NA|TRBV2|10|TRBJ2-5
TGTGCCAGCAGTGATTCAAAGGCTTACTTC
CASSDSKAYF
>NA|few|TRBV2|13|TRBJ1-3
TGTGCCAGCGGTGGGACTGACGGAAACACCATATATTTT
CASGGTDGNTIYF
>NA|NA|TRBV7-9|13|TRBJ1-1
TGTGCCAGCAGCTTAGGATCCTCGGTTGAAGCTTTCTTT
CASSLGSSVEAFF
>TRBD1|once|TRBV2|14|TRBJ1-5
TGTGCCAGCAGTCCGGACAGGGGTAATCAGCCCCAGCATTTT
CASSPDRGNQPQHF
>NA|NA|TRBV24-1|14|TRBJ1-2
TGTGCCACCAGTGATTCCGGGACGGCTTATGGCTACACCTTC
CATSDSGTAYGYTF
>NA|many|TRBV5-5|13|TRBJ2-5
TGTGCCAGCAGCTTGGGCAGCCAAGAGACCCAGTACTTC
CASSLGSQETQYF
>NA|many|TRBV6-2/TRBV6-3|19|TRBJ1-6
TGTGCCAGCAGTTACCCGGGACCGCCGAACAAATCCTATAATTCACCCCTCCACTTT
CASSYPGPPNKSYNSPLHF
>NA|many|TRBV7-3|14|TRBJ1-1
TGTGCCAGCAGTCCGATGGGGGGGAACACTGAAGCTTTCTTT
CASSPMGGNTEAFF
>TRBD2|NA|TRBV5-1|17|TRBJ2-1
TGCGCCAGCAGTCCTACTCCTAGCGGGGGGTTGTACAATGAGCAGTTCTTC
CASSPTPSGGLYNEQFF
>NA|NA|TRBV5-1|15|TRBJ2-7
TGCGCCAGCAACTTGGAGCCAGGGGATGCGTACGAGCAGTACTTC
CASNLEPGDAYEQYF
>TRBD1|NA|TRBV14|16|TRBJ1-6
TGTGCCAGCAGCGCCCGGGACAGGGGTCTCGGTTCACCCCTCCACTTT
CASSARDRGLGSPLHF
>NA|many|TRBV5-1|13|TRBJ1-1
TGCGCCAGCAGCTTGTCGGAGGACACTGAAGCTTTCTTT
CASSLSEDTEAFF
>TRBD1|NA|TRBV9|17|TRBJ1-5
TGTGCCAGCAGCGATAGGACCGGGACAGGGAACAATCAGCCCCAGCATTTT
CASSDRTGTGNNQPQHF
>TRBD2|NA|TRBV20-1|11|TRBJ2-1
TGCAGTGCTAACGCCGGGACTAGCGGGGTCTTC
CSANAGTSGVF
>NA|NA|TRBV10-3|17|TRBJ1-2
TGTGCCATCAGTGTTGGACAGAGCGACCTCGCAAACTATGGCTACACCTTC
CAISVGQSDLANYGYTF
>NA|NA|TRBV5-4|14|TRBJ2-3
TGTGCCAGCAGCTTGGAGTCTAGCACAGATACGCAGTATTTT
CASSLESSTDTQYF
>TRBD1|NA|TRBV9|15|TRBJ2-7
TGTGCCAGCAGCCGAACAGGGGGAAACTCCTACGAGCAGTACTTC
CASSRTGGNSYEQYF
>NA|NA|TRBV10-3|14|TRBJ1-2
TGTGCCATCAGTGAGCCTCGGACCCGCTATGGCTACACCTTC
CAISEPRTRYGYTF
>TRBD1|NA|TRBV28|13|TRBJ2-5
TGTGCCAGTCGAAACAGGGGTTGGGAGACCCAGTACTTC
CASRNRGWETQYF
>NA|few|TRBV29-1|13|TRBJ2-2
TGCAGCGTTGATGGTCCGAGGACCGGGGAGCTGTTTTTT
CSVDGPRTGELFF
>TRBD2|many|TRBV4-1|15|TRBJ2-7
TGCGCCAGCAGCCAGCGGACTAGCGGGGGTTACGAGCAGTACTTC
CASSQRTSGGYEQYF
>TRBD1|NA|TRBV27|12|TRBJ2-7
TGTGCCAGTGCCGGGACAGCCTTTGAGCAGTACTTC
CASAGTAFEQYF
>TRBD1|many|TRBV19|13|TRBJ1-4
TGTGCCAGCTCCGGGACAGTAGGGGAAAAACTGTTTTTT
CASSGTVGEKLFF
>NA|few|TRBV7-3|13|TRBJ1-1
TGCGCCAGCAGCGTGCAATCGAACACTGAAGCTTTCTTT
CASSVQSNTEAFF
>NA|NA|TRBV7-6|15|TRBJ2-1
TGTGCCAGCAGCTCCCCCAGCGACTCCTACAATGAGCAGTTCTTC
CASSSPSDSYNEQFF